The 15 T cell receptor beta chains presented below share a single source sample, sequenced in a study of CD8+ T cells in alopecia areata. RNA extraction was followed by reverse transcription into cDNA, which acted as the sequencing template. Assay: immunoSEQ multiplex PCR; the TCRdb copy retains only in-frame clones and omits some. The table includes approximately 150,000 clones, roughly 63% detected once. Treatment in this sample: oral pan-JAK inhibitor, 5-10 mg twice daily. The sample here was CD4+ T cells sorted from blood, taken between weeks 55 and 70, from a patient treated with tofacitinib. Receptors originate from a human donor with alopecia areata.

The chain recombines TRBV6-6 with TRBJ2-7, with no clear D. Trimming stripped 0 bases from V and 3 bases from J, with 3 bases between. Per germline, CDR1 MNHNY and CDR2 SVGAGI (reference sequence). The CDR3 spans 12 residues. In nucleotides, the CDR3 is TGTGCCAGCAGTTACTCCCTCTACGAGCAGTACTTC. The encoded protein is CASSYSLYEQYF.

The chain uses TRBV30 and TRBJ2-1, with unresolved D. Trimming removed 4 bases from V and 0 bases from J, with 7 bases in between. This CDR3 has 13 residues. CDR1 and CDR2 (germline): GTSNPN, SVGIG (reference sequence). The CDR3 DNA follows: TGTGCCTGGACCCCGACCTCCTACAATGAGCAGTTCTTC. Its protein product is CAWTPTSYNEQFF. Looking up the rest from reference TRBV30 and TRBJ2-1 gives the full variable domain: SQTIHQWPATLVQPVGSPLSLECTVEGTSNPNLYWYRQAAGRGLQLLFYSVGIGQISSEVPQNLSASRPQDRQFILSSKKLLLSDSGFYLCAWTPTSYNEQFFGPGTRLTVL.

The chain recombines TRBV4-1 with TRBJ1-5, with a possible D match to TRBD1 (5 bases). The CDR3 is made up of 15 amino acids. V lost 4 bases to trimming and J lost 4 bases, with 14 bases between them. Per the germline V gene, CDR1 is MGHRA and CDR2 is YSYEKL. CDR3 nucleotide sequence: TGCGCCAGCAGCCTTCCGGGACCGGGAAATCAGCCCCAGCATTTT. It yields the protein CASSLPGPGNQPQHF.

The chain joins TRBV5-4 to TRBJ1-2, with D possibly TRBD1 on 5 matching bases. The germline gives CDR1 SGHNT, CDR2 YYREEE (reference sequence). The CDR3 is 15 amino acids. V lost 5 bases and J 1 base, leaving 15 bases between the germline ends. The CDR3 sequence: CASSLPGLSNYGYTF. The CDR3 nucleotides are TGTGCCAGCAGTTTACCGGGACTGAGTAACTATGGCTACACCTTC.

This chain uses TRBV30 with TRBJ2-1, with D perhaps being TRBD1 or TRBD2 (5 bases each). With 1 base removed from V and 5 bases from J, the gap between germline ends came to 15 bases. The CDR3 sequence is 15 residues long. Germline CDR1 and CDR2: GTSNPN and SVGIG (reference sequence). CDR3 nucleotides: TGTGCCTGGAGTGGACGGGACGGGGAAAACAATGAGCAGTTCTTC. Translated: CAWSGRDGENNEQFF.

This clone was detected only a few times. V and J are TRBV25-1 and TRBJ1-2; TRBD1 might be the D (6 bases). This CDR3 contains 13 residues. V lost 6 bases and J lost 0, with 8 bases in between. Germline CDR1 MGHDK, CDR2 SYGVNS. This CDR3 is CASRTGANYGYTF. CDR3 coding DNA: TGTGCCAGCAGGACAGGAGCTAACTATGGCTACACCTTC.

The chain has TRBV5-1 and TRBJ2-7, with TRBD1 matching 11 bases. The CDR3 loop spans 16 amino acids. J gave up 0 bases and V 0 bases, and 2 bases lay outside the gene matches. From germline, CDR1 is SGHRS and CDR2 YFSETQ. The CDR3 DNA is TGCGCCAGCAGCTTGGCCGGGACAGGGGGCTCCTACGAGCAGTACTTC. It translates to CASSLAGTGGSYEQYF.

Only a few counts were recorded for this clone. The chain has TRBV30 and TRBJ1-2; the D gene is possibly TRBD1 (5 bases). Germline assignment: CDR1 GTSNPN and CDR2 SVGIG (reference sequence). The V gene lost 0 bases and the J gene lost 3 bases, with 17 bases spanning the gap. There are 16 residues in the CDR3. For the CDR3, the DNA is TGTGCCTGGAGTGTACGGTTGGCAGGGTCCGACTATGGCTACACCTTC. It yields the protein CAWSVRLAGSDYGYTF.

The chain employs TRBV9 and TRBJ1-2, with D possibly being TRBD1 (5 bases). The germline CDR1 and CDR2 sequences are SGDLS and YYNGEE. V dropped 0 bases and J dropped 2 bases, with 8 bases sitting between them. This CDR3 has 14 residues. The CDR3 spells CASSVDRQNYGYTF. The DNA for the CDR3 is TGTGCCAGCAGCGTAGATAGACAGAACTATGGCTACACCTTC.

The gene calls are TRBV7-3 and TRBJ1-1; D may be TRBD1 (5 bases). The germline V gene encodes CDR1 SGHTA and CDR2 FQGTGA. The CDR3 spans 15 residues. V gave up 5 bases and J gave up 11 bases, with 24 bases separating them. This chain's CDR3 is CASSADSPGTLVAFF. CDR3 coding DNA: TGTGCCAGCAGCGCAGATAGTCCAGGGACTTTGGTGGCTTTCTTT.

This clone was found once. The DNA for the CDR3 is TGTGCCAGCAGTGCAGACAGGAACACTGAAGCTTTCTTT. Its translation: CASSADRNTEAFF. The V call is TRBV9, the J call TRBJ1-1; D is perhaps TRBD1 (5 bases). In germline, CDR1 is SGDLS, CDR2 YYNGEE. V gave up 5 bases and J gave up 1 base, with 9 bases separating them. The CDR3 is 13 residues long.

The chain combines TRBV4-1 with TRBJ1-6, with TRBD1 matching 7 bases. The germline CDR1 and CDR2 sequences are MGHRA and YSYEKL. CDR3 size: 16 residues. V shed 1 base, J shed 10 bases, and the junction held 10 bases outside the gene matches. The CDR3 loop reads CASSQGYRGLGSPLHF. Here the CDR3 DNA reads TGCGCCAGCAGCCAAGGGTACAGGGGTTTAGGATCACCCCTCCACTTT.

The chain has TRBV2 and TRBJ1-2; TRBD1 might be the D (5 bases). V lost 10 bases and J lost 1, with 16 bases in between. Germline lookup yields CDR1 SNHLY and CDR2 FYNNEI. The CDR3 runs 14 residues. The CDR3 nucleotides read TGTGCCAACAGAAAAGGACATTTTAACTATGGCTACACCTTC. Its translation: CANRKGHFNYGYTF. The full variable domain, with the rest looked up from reference TRBV2 and TRBJ1-2, is EPEVTQTPSHQVTQMGQEVILRCVPISNHLYFYWYRQILGQKVEFLVSFYNNEISEKSEIFDDQFSVERPDGSNFTLKIRSTKLEDSAMYFCANRKGHFNYGYTFGSGTRLTVV.

V is TRBV7-9 and J is TRBJ1-2, with TRBD1 identical over 8 bases. The CDR3 sequence is 14 residues long. CDR1 and CDR2 (germline): SEHNR, FQNEAQ (reference sequence). Trimming removed 1 base from V and 8 bases from J; junction bases left unmatched: 6. CDR3 in DNA: TGTGCCAGCAGCTTAGTGGGACAGGCCACAGGCTACACCTTC. Residues: CASSLVGQATGYTF.

V is TRBV4-1 and J is TRBJ2-5; no clear D gene. The CDR3 is 14 residues long. From germline, CDR1 is MGHRA and CDR2 YSYEKL. The V and J ends lost 5 bases and 4 bases respectively, with 14 bases between them. The CDR3 protein is CASSYRDGGETQYF. The CDR3 DNA sequence: TGCGCCAGCAGCTACCGAGATGGTGGAGAGACCCAGTACTTC.